Listed below are T cell receptor beta chains from one sample, sequenced in a study of CD8+ T cells in alopecia areata. Repertoires were generated with immunoSEQ multiplex PCR, while TCRdb's copy carries only in-frame clones and drops some. Altogether fewer than 350,000 clones are present, 55% to 75% being singletons, with the ten largest covering less than 2%. This sample comprised CD4+ T cells sorted from blood, obtained at week 24, from a patient treated with tofacitinib. The receptors derive from a human donor with alopecia areata. Both conserved end residues are trimmed from each CDR3. Fields, in order: J gene, V gene, D gene, CDR3 protein. The D gene is left open where the match is weak.

J gene: TRBJ2-1; V gene: TRBV5-1; D gene: -; CDR3 protein: ASSLGGTAYNEQF
J gene: TRBJ1-2; V gene: TRBV5-1; D gene: -; CDR3 protein: ASSLGELRVGYT
J gene: TRBJ1-5; V gene: TRBV5-8; D gene: -; CDR3 protein: ASSVWLSNQPQH
J gene: TRBJ2-7; V gene: TRBV28; D gene: -; CDR3 protein: ASSPGTLSSYEQY
J gene: TRBJ2-1; V gene: TRBV7-2; D gene: TRBD2; CDR3 protein: ASSYSGAEQF
J gene: TRBJ1-2; V gene: TRBV29-1; D gene: -; CDR3 protein: SSWEANYGYT
J gene: TRBJ2-7; V gene: TRBV7-2; D gene: -; CDR3 protein: ASSRSLRLVPPPEQY
J gene: TRBJ2-5; V gene: TRBV15; D gene: -; CDR3 protein: ATSRAPFTGGGVDETQY
J gene: TRBJ2-5; V gene: TRBV7-2; D gene: -; CDR3 protein: ASSPRGGGQETQY
J gene: TRBJ1-5; V gene: TRBV28; D gene: TRBD1; CDR3 protein: ASFLRDREGPQH
J gene: TRBJ1-2; V gene: TRBV2; D gene: -; CDR3 protein: ASSEVTANYGYT
J gene: TRBJ1-1; V gene: TRBV18; D gene: -; CDR3 protein: ASSPIEDTEAF
J gene: TRBJ1-5; V gene: TRBV30; D gene: -; CDR3 protein: AWSAPPGWNQPQH
J gene: TRBJ2-2; V gene: TRBV5-1; D gene: TRBD1; CDR3 protein: ASSAGQGTTGELF
J gene: TRBJ1-2; V gene: TRBV2; D gene: TRBD1; CDR3 protein: ASSYPGQIAGGYGYT